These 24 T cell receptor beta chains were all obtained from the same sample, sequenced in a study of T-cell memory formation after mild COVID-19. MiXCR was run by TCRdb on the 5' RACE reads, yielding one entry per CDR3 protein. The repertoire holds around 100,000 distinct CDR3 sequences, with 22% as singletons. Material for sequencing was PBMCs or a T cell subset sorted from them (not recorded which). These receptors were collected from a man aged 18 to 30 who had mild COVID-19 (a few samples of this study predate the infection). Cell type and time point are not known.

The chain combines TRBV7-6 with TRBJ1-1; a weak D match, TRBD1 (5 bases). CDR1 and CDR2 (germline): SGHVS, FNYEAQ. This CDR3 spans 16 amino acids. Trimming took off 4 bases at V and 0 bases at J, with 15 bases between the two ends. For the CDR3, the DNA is TGTGCCAGCAGCTCGGCTCCGGGACTGGTGAACACTGAAGCTTTCTTT. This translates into CASSSAPGLVNTEAFF.

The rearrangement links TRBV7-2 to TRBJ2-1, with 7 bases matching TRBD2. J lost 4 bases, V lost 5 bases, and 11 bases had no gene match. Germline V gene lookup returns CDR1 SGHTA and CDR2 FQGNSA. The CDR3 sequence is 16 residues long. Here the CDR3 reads CASSPEGAGTYNEQFF. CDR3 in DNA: TGTGCCAGCAGCCCCGAGGGAGCGGGGACTTACAATGAGCAGTTCTTC.

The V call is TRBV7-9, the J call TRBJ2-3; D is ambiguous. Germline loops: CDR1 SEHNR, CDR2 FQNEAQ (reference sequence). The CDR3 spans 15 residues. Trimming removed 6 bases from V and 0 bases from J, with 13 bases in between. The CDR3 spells CASSFVRPSTDTQYF. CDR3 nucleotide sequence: TGTGCCAGCAGTTTCGTCCGACCGAGCACAGATACGCAGTATTTT.

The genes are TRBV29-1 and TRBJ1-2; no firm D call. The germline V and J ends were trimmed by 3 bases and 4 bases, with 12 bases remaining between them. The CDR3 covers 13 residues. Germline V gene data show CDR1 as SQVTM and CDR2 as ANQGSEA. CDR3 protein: CSVEFTGIYGYTF. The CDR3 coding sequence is TGCAGCGTTGAGTTCACGGGGATCTATGGCTACACCTTC.

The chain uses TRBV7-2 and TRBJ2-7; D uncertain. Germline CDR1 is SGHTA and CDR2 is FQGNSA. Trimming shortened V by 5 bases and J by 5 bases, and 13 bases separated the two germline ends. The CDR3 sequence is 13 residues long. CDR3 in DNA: TGTGCCAGCAGCGAAGGTCCTAGGGACGAGCAGTACGTC. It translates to CASSEGPRDEQYV.

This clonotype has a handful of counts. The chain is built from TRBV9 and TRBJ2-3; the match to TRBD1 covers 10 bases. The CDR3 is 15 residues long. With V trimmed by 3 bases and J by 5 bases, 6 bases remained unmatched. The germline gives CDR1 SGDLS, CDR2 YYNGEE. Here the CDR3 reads CASSAAGTGVDTQYF. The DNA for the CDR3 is TGTGCCAGCAGCGCCGCAGGGACAGGGGTAGATACGCAGTATTTT. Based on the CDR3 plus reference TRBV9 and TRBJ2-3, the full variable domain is DSGVTQTPKHLITATGQRVTLRCSPRSGDLSVYWYQQSLDQGLQFLIQYYNGEERAKGNILERFSAQQFPDLHSELNLSSLELGDSALYFCASSAAGTGVDTQYFGPGTRLTVL.

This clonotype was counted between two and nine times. CDR3 in DNA: TGTGCCAGTAGTATAGCCCCAAATTTCAATGAGCAGTTCTTC. Translation gives CASSIAPNFNEQFF. V and J are TRBV19 and TRBJ2-1; no definite D call. V dropped 1 base and J dropped 6 bases, with 10 bases sitting between them. In germline, CDR1 is LNHDA, CDR2 SQIVND (reference sequence). The CDR3 contains 14 residues.

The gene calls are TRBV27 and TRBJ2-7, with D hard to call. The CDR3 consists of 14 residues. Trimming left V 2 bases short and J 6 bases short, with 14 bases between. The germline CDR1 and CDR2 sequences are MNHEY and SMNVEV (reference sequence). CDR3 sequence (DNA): TGTGCCAGCAGTTTAGGATACCTTGTCGGCGAGCAGTACGTC. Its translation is CASSLGYLVGEQYV.

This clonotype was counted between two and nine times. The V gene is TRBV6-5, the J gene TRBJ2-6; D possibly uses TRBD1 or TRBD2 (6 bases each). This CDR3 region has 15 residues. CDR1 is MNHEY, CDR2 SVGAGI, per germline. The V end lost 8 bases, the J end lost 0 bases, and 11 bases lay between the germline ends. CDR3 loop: CASGGGGSGANVLTF. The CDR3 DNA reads TGTGCCAGCGGTGGAGGGGGCTCTGGGGCCAACGTCCTGACTTTC.

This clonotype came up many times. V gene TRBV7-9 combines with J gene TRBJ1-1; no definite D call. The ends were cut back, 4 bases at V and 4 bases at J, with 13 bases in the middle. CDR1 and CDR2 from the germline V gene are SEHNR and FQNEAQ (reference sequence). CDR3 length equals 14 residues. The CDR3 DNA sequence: TGTGCCAGCAGCTCCCGCCTCGGCGGCACTGAAGCTTTCTTT. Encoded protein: CASSSRLGGTEAFF.

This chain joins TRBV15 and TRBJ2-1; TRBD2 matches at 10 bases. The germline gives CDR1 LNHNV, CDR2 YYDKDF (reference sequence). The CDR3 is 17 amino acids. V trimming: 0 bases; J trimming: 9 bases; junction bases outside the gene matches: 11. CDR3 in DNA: TGTGCCACCAGCAGAGATCAGGCTAGCGGGGGCTGGGGTGAGCAGTTCTTC. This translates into CATSRDQASGGWGEQFF.

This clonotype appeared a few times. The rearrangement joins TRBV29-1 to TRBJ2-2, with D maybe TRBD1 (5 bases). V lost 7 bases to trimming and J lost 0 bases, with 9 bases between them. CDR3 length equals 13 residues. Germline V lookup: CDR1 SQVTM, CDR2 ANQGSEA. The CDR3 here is CSGDSANTGELFF. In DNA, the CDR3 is TGCAGCGGTGACAGTGCGAACACCGGGGAGCTGTTTTTT.

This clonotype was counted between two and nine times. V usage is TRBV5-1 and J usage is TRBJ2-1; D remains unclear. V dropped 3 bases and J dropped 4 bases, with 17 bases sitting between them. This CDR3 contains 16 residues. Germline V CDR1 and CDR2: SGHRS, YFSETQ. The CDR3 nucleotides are TGCGCCAGCAGCTGGACCCCCAAGGAGATGTACAATGAGCAGTTCTTC. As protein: CASSWTPKEMYNEQFF.

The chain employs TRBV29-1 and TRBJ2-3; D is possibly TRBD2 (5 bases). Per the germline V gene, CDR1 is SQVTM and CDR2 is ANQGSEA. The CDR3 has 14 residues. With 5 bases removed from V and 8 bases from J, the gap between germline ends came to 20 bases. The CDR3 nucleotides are TGCAGCGTTCGGGAAGGCCTTGGTACTAGTACGCAGTATTTT. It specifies CSVREGLGTSTQYF.

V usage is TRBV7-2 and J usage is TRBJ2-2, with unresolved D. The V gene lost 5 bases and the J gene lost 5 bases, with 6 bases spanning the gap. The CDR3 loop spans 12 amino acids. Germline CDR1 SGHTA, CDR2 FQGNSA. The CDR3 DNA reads TGTGCCAGCAGCACGACTACCGGGGAGCTGTTTTTT. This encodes CASSTTTGELFF.

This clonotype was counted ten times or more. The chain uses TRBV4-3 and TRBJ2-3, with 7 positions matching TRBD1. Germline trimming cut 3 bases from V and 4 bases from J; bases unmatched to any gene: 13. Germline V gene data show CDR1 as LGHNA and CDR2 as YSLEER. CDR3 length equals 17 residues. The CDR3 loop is CASSQSPGGGLADTQYF. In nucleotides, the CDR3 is TGCGCCAGCAGCCAGTCCCCAGGGGGTGGTTTAGCAGATACGCAGTATTTT.

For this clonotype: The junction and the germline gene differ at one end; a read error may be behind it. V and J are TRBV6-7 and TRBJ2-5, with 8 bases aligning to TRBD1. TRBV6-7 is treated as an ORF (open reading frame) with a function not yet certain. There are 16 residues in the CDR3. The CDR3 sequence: CATSDRQGTGQETQYF. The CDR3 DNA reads TGTGCCACCAGTGATAGGCAAGGGACAGGACAAGAGACCCAGTACTTC.

CDR3 sequence: CASRFIGEETQYF. The CDR3 DNA reads TGTGCAAGTCGCTTCATAGGAGAAGAGACCCAGTACTTC. The chain uses TRBV12-2 and TRBJ2-5. TRBV12-2 is tagged as a pseudogene. The CDR3 spans 13 residues.

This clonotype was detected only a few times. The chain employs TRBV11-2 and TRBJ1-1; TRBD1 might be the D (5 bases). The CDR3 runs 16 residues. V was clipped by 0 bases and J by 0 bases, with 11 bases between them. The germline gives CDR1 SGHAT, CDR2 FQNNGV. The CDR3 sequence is CASSLDWRGMNTEAFF. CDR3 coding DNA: TGTGCCAGCAGCTTAGATTGGCGGGGGATGAACACTGAAGCTTTCTTT.

The CDR3 reads CASSQWGAAWEQYF. CDR3 bases: TGTGCCAGCAGCCAATGGGGCGCGGCGTGGGAGCAGTACTTC. V and J are TRBV14 and TRBJ2-7; possibly TRBD1 for D (5 bases). CDR3 length: 14 residues. Germline V gives CDR1 SGHDN, CDR2 FVKESK. V gave up 2 bases and J gave up 7 bases, with 15 bases separating them.

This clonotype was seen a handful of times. The CDR3 sequence is CASSPVGGEKLFF. Written as DNA, the CDR3 is TGTGCCAGCAGCCCTGTGGGGGGTGAAAAACTGTTTTTT. The chain employs TRBV9 and TRBJ1-4; tentatively, D is TRBD1 (5 bases). Germline CDR1 reads SGDLS; CDR2 reads YYNGEE. V was trimmed by 4 bases and J by 7 bases, leaving 11 bases between them. The CDR3 has 13 amino acids. Drawing the rest from reference TRBV9 and TRBJ1-4, the complete variable domain is DSGVTQTPKHLITATGQRVTLRCSPRSGDLSVYWYQQSLDQGLQFLIQYYNGEERAKGNILERFSAQQFPDLHSELNLSSLELGDSALYFCASSPVGGEKLFFGSGTQLSVL.

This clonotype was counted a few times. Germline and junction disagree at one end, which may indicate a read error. In DNA form, the CDR3 reads TGTGCCAGCAGCAAAGACTGGGACAGGGGCTCCCCTAACTATGGCTACACCTTC. It codes for CASSKDWDRGSPNYGYTF. V gene TRBV4-2 combines with J gene TRBJ1-2, with 10 bases fitting TRBD1. The germline CDR1 and CDR2 sequences are LGHNA and YNFKEQ. CDR3 size: 18 residues.

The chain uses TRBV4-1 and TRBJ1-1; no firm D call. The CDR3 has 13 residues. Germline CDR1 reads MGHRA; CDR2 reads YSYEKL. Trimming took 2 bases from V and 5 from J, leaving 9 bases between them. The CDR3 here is CASSQIGDTEAFF. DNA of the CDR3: TGCGCCAGCAGCCAAATCGGGGATACTGAAGCTTTCTTT.

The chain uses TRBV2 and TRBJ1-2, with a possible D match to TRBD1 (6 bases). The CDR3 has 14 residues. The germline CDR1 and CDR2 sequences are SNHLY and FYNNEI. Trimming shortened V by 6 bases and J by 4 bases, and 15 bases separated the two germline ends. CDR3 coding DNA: TGTGCCAGCAGGGGGGGCAGTGACTTCTATGGCTACACCTTC. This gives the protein CASRGGSDFYGYTF.